A selection of T cell receptor beta chains follows, all from one sample in a study of blood T cell repertoires in COVID-19. Sequenced by immunoSEQ multiplex PCR; TCRdb stores in-frame clones only, minus some. Among approximately 300,000 clones listed, 90% to 95% were seen once. Material: PBMCs or T cells enriched from blood (not recorded which). These receptors came from a woman aged 25 to 39 who had been exposed to COVID-19. Both conserved end residues are part of each CDR3. Rows may omit the clone size; those that give it use once, few, many or a size class.

V: TRBV7-2
J: TRBJ1-6
size: NA
CDR3: CATDPRAGPINSPLHF

V: TRBV6-5
J: TRBJ1-5
size: NA
CDR3: CASSQGQRLGPQHF

V: TRBV25-1
J: TRBJ2-7
size: NA
CDR3: CASSQTGGAKYEQYF

V: TRBV5-1
J: TRBJ1-2
size: NA
CDR3: CASSLGGRGSRYGYTF

V: TRBV7-2
J: TRBJ1-2
size: NA
CDR3: CASSLYQGSYGYTF

V: TRBV11-2
J: TRBJ2-7
size: NA
CDR3: CASSLLASGVYSDEQYF

V: TRBV13
J: TRBJ1-3
size: few
CDR3: CASSLAAEPSGNTIYF

V: TRBV12-3/TRBV12-4
J: TRBJ1-1
size: NA
CDR3: CASSLLVSSEAFF

V: TRBV11-3
J: TRBJ1-1
size: NA
CDR3: CASSRQGSTEAFF

V: TRBV11-1
J: TRBJ2-4
size: once
CDR3: CASSDGTGKAKNIQYF

V: TRBV24-1
J: TRBJ1-1
size: NA
CDR3: CATSFAPVARGAFF

V: TRBV9
J: TRBJ1-1
size: once
CDR3: CASSVDWTGNTEAFF

V: TRBV2
J: TRBJ2-1
size: NA
CDR3: CASSEPLRAYNEQFF

V: TRBV4-2
J: TRBJ1-1
size: once
CDR3: CASSQDWGVPEAFF

V: TRBV28
J: TRBJ1-2
size: NA
CDR3: CASKFGPRFSQGSPNYGYTF

V: TRBV6-5
J: TRBJ2-7
size: NA
CDR3: CASPPRQVLYEQYF

V: TRBV2
J: TRBJ1-5
size: once
CDR3: CASSESTGVGNQPQHF

V: TRBV5-4
J: TRBJ1-6
size: NA
CDR3: CASSLAQADNSPLHF

V: TRBV9
J: TRBJ1-3
size: few
CDR3: CASSVGTGANTIYF

V: TRBV19
J: TRBJ1-1
size: NA
CDR3: CASSLGQGNTEAFF

V: TRBV15
J: TRBJ1-3
size: NA
CDR3: CATSRYKHRTGNTIYF

V: TRBV6-5
J: TRBJ1-3
size: NA
CDR3: CASRTNSGNTIYF

V: TRBV6-5
J: TRBJ1-5
size: NA
CDR3: CASRGGRVNQPQHF

V: TRBV5-1
J: TRBJ1-4
size: NA
CDR3: CASSLEVEGKLFF

V: TRBV5-1
J: TRBJ2-7
size: NA
CDR3: CASSLATSGGIYEQYF

V: TRBV21-1
J: TRBJ1-5
size: NA
CDR3: CASSKVGRQSNQPQHF

V: TRBV28
J: TRBJ1-6
size: NA
CDR3: CASSLGGSYNSPLHF

V: TRBV28
J: TRBJ1-2
size: NA
CDR3: CATSGGPYGYTF

V: TRBV6-5
J: TRBJ1-2
size: NA
CDR3: CAVSPGQDYGYTF

V: TRBV10-3
J: TRBJ1-2
size: NA
CDR3: CAIRGGQGHRIYGYTF

V: TRBV7-2
J: TRBJ2-3
size: NA
CDR3: CASSLAGDGTDTQYF

V: TRBV7-2
J: TRBJ2-3
size: NA
CDR3: CASSLGLAGDQGTQYF

V: TRBV11-2
J: TRBJ1-3
size: NA
CDR3: CASSLDLGRGNGNTIYF

V: TRBV7-9
J: TRBJ1-1
size: NA
CDR3: CASSPGQRYTEAFF

V: TRBV27
J: TRBJ1-2
size: NA
CDR3: CASSSTGDYGYTF

V: TRBV12-5
J: TRBJ1-2
size: NA
CDR3: CASGLVINWANDGYTF

V: TRBV19
J: TRBJ1-5
size: NA
CDR3: CASTPDWGGSNQPQHF

V: TRBV12-5
J: TRBJ2-2
size: NA
CDR3: CASGLTRGTGRAGELFF

V: TRBV19
J: TRBJ1-2
size: NA
CDR3: CASSIFRGGSADGYTF

V: TRBV19
J: TRBJ2-1
size: NA
CDR3: CASRTNRGDPFF

V: TRBV9
J: TRBJ2-2
size: NA
CDR3: CASSVDGRPTGELFF

V: TRBV19
J: TRBJ1-4
size: NA
CDR3: CASSKLTGGANEKLFF

V: TRBV7-9
J: TRBJ1-2
size: NA
CDR3: CASSLGQGPYGYTF

V: TRBV15
J: TRBJ2-1
size: NA
CDR3: CATSPTGSSYNEQFF

V: TRBV27
J: TRBJ2-7
size: NA
CDR3: CASRRLADRGTTYEQYF

V: TRBV10-3
J: TRBJ1-2
size: NA
CDR3: CAISVRGQANYGYTF

V: TRBV13
J: TRBJ2-7
size: NA
CDR3: CASSSQGTYEQYF

V: TRBV5-8
J: TRBJ1-4
size: NA
CDR3: CASSLGQLTTNEKLFF

V: TRBV7-9
J: TRBJ1-2
size: few
CDR3: CASSSQDRIYGYTF

V: TRBV6-4
J: TRBJ1-5
size: once
CDR3: CASSAFTGRVGNQPQHF

V: TRBV6-1
J: TRBJ1-1
size: NA
CDR3: CASSEAGTGVRAFF

V: TRBV6-5
J: TRBJ2-7
size: many
CDR3: CASSRTGELDEQYF

V: TRBV5-1
J: TRBJ1-1
size: NA
CDR3: CASSLVQGAGTEAFF

V: TRBV19
J: TRBJ2-4
size: NA
CDR3: CATGTGWENIQYF

V: TRBV2
J: TRBJ1-5
size: NA
CDR3: CASSEGQGGQPQHF